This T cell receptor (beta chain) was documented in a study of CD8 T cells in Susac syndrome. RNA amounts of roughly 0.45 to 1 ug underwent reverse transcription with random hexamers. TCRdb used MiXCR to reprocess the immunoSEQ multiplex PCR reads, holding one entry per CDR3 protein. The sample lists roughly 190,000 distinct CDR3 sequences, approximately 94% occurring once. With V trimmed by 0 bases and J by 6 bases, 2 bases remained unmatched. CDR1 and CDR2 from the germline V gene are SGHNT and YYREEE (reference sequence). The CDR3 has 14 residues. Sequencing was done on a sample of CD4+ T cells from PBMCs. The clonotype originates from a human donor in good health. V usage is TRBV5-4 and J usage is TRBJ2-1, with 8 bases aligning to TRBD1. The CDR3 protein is CASSLDRGSNEQFF. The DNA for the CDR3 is TGTGCCAGCAGCTTGGACAGGGGGAGCAATGAGCAGTTCTTC.